This paragraph covers one T cell receptor (beta chain) sequence. This specimen comes from a study of shared clonotypes between healthy human individuals. V lost 3 bases to trimming and J lost 5 bases; unmatched junction nucleotides: 6. Germline CDR1 and CDR2: KGHSH and LQKENI. The CDR3 sequence is 15 residues long. This table comes from immunoSEQ multiplex PCR, and its TCRdb copy is limited to in-frame clones, with some not included. The sample holds more than 400,000 clones, 95% to 97% seen once. The sequence was collected from a woman aged 30 to 39 in good health. Input material: naive CD4+ T cells sorted from blood. Subset indicated: CD45RA+ positively selected. The chain uses TRBV18 and TRBJ2-2, with 7 bases matching TRBD2. CDR3 sequence reads: CASSPRISGTGELFF. The CDR3 bases are TGTGCCAGCTCACCGAGGATTAGCGGGACCGGGGAGCTGTTTTTT.